Presented here are 4 T cell receptor beta chains from one specimen sequenced in a study of regulatory and conventional T cells in RAG deficiency. The method was immunoSEQ multiplex PCR; TCRdb's version includes in-frame clones alone and lacks a portion of them. The repertoire consists of tens of thousands of clones, with 70% to 90% occurring once and the leading ten covering approximately 5.1%. The same sample was also studied in work on regulatory T cells. That source notes: Amplification used 52 TRBV primers and 13 TRBJ primers.

The sequencing input was CD8+ T cells sorted from blood. The receptor set was obtained from a human donor in good health.

V usage is TRBV6-6 and J usage is TRBJ1-2; 9 bases align to TRBD1. CDR1 and CDR2 (germline): MNHNY, SVGAGI (reference sequence). There are 14 residues in the CDR3. V shed 4 bases, J shed 4 bases, and the junction held 4 bases outside the gene matches. CDR3 DNA sequence: TGTGCCAGCAGTTCGGGGACAGGGCCCTATGGCTACACCTTC. Translating it yields CASSSGTGPYGYTF.

The V call is TRBV5-8, the J call TRBJ1-6; D is uncertain. Germline V CDR1 and CDR2: SGHTS, YDEGEE. There are 16 residues in the CDR3. Trimming cost V 10 bases and J 0 bases, with 17 bases left between them. The DNA for the CDR3 is TGTGCCGAAGACCCCCCGCTGAGCTCCTATAATTCACCCCTCCACTTT. It translates to CAEDPPLSSYNSPLHF.

This rearrangement joins TRBV2 to TRBJ2-1; TRBD2 might be the D (7 bases). CDR1 is SNHLY, CDR2 FYNNEI, per germline. The CDR3 has 16 residues. Trimming shortened V by 2 bases and J by 9 bases, and 20 bases separated the two germline ends. The CDR3 coding sequence is TGTGCCAGCAGTGAAAGGGGAACAGGGAGGGAGACTGAGCAGTTCTTC. It translates to CASSERGTGRETEQFF.

V is TRBV5-6 and J is TRBJ2-1; a weak D match, TRBD1 (6 bases). The germline V gene has CDR1 SGHDT and CDR2 YYEEEE. The CDR3 is 14 amino acids. The germline V and J ends were trimmed by 4 bases and 3 bases, with 11 bases remaining between them. CDR3 DNA: TGTGCCAGCAGCGAAACAGGGAACTACAATGAGCAGTTCTTC. Its protein is CASSETGNYNEQFF.